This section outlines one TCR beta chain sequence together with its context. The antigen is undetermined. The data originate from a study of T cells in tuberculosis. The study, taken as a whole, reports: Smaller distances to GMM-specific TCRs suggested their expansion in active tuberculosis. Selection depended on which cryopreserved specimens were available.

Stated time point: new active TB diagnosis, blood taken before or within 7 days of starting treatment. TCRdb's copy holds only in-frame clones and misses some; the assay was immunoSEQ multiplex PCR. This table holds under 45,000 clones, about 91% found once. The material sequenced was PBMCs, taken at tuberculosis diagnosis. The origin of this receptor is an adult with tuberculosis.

The CDR3 nucleotides are TGTGCCAGCTCACCACCCGGAGGGAACCCCAAAAACATTCAGTACTTC. Translating it yields CASSPPGGNPKNIQYF. The V gene is TRBV18, the J gene TRBJ2-4; the D gene is possibly TRBD2 (6 bases). V dropped 0 bases and J dropped 2 bases, with 11 bases sitting between them. Looked up from germline, CDR1 is KGHSH and CDR2 is LQKENI. CDR3 size: 16 residues.